A selection of T cell receptor beta chains follows, all from one sample in a study of human T cells and chemical hapten exposure. TCRdb used MiXCR to reprocess the RACE reads, holding one entry per CDR3 protein. There are tens of thousands of distinct CDR3 sequences in the sample; 13% occur only once, and roughly 6% lies in the top ten. The source was whole blood, collected in connection with sensitization to the hapten diphenylcyclopropenone (DPC). The receptors were sampled from a woman in her 50s with alopecia areata. Some clones in this sample may be carry-over from other donors' samples. The CDR3 runs from the conserved cysteine through the conserved F or W. Each record gives: clone size, V gene, J gene, D gene, CDR3 protein, CDR3 DNA. D genes are given only for firm matches. Clone size, where shown, is once, few, many, or a class for clones that have expanded.

.,TRBV9,TRBJ2-7,.,CASSVAVRDEQYF,TGTGCCAGCAGCGTAGCTGTGAGGGACGAGCAGTACTTC
many,TRBV19,TRBJ2-6,.,CASRRGVSGANVLTF,TGTGCCAGTAGGCGAGGGGTATCTGGGGCCAACGTCCTGACTTTC
few,TRBV24-1,TRBJ2-1,.,CATSGLNNEQFF,TGTGCCACCAGTGGACTCAATAATGAGCAGTTCTTC
many,TRBV6-1,TRBJ2-1,.,CASSISLVEQFF,TGTGCCAGCAGTATCTCCCTGGTGGAGCAGTTCTTC
.,TRBV20-1,TRBJ1-2,.,CSARRAEYGYTF,TGCAGTGCTAGAAGGGCAGAATATGGCTACACCTTC
.,TRBV3-1,TRBJ2-1,TRBD2,CASSPRLAVQFEQFF,TGTGCCAGCAGCCCCCGCCTAGCGGTACAATTCGAGCAGTTCTTC
.,TRBV29-1,TRBJ2-5,TRBD2,CSGGLAGGPQETQYF,TGCAGCGGTGGACTAGCGGGAGGGCCGCAGGAGACCCAGTACTTC
.,TRBV12-3/TRBV12-4,TRBJ2-3,.,CASSRREGKADTQYF,TGTGCCAGCAGTCGGCGGGAAGGGAAGGCGGATACGCAGTATTTT
.,TRBV6-6,TRBJ1-5,.,CASSYHNNQPQHF,TGTGCCAGCAGTTACCACAACAATCAGCCCCAGCATTTT
.,TRBV18,TRBJ1-2,.,CASSPLEDSSYGYTF,TGTGCCAGCTCACCACTTGAGGATTCTAGCTATGGCTACACCTTC
many,TRBV7-9,TRBJ2-1,.,CASSSRFSLGTPPQFF,TGTGCCAGCAGCTCCAGGTTCTCATTAGGGACCCCTCCGCAGTTCTTC
few,TRBV14,TRBJ2-1,TRBD2,CASSHTSGRASNEQFF,TGTGCCAGCAGCCACACTAGCGGGAGGGCCTCAAATGAGCAGTTCTTC
.,TRBV3-1,TRBJ1-5,.,CASSQDMGDGKPQHF,TGTGCCAGCAGCCAAGATATGGGCGATGGTAAACCCCAGCATTTT
.,TRBV27,TRBJ1-1,.,CASRSQGSAFF,TGTGCCAGCAGATCACAGGGTTCAGCTTTCTTT
.,TRBV14,TRBJ1-1,.,CASSQDTEAFF,TGTGCCAGCAGCCAAGACACTGAAGCTTTCTTT
once,TRBV4-2,TRBJ1-2,TRBD1,CASSLDRASGYTF,TGTGCCAGCAGCCTTGACAGGGCGTCGGGCTACACCTTC
few,TRBV10-3,TRBJ2-7,TRBD2,CAISESGGRPREQYF,TGTGCCATCAGTGAGTCAGGCGGGAGGCCCCGCGAGCAGTACTTC
many,TRBV6-6,TRBJ1-1,TRBD1,CASSLGQLNTEAFF,TGTGCCAGCAGTTTGGGACAGTTGAACACTGAAGCTTTCTTT
few,TRBV27,TRBJ2-1,.,CASSFPRDPPNEQFF,TGTGCCAGCAGTTTCCCTCGAGACCCGCCTAATGAGCAGTTCTTC
.,TRBV25-1,TRBJ2-7,TRBD2,CASSTLSGNFHEQYF,TGTGCCAGCAGTACCCTTAGCGGGAACTTCCACGAGCAGTACTTC
.,TRBV2,TRBJ2-5,.,CASRAPTGIQETQYF,TGTGCCAGCAGGGCACCCACAGGGATCCAAGAGACCCAGTACTTC
many,TRBV2,TRBJ2-7,TRBD1,CASRDRGGSEQYF,TGTGCCAGCAGGGACAGGGGAGGGTCCGAGCAGTACTTC
many,TRBV2,TRBJ2-3,.,CASSVTDTQYF,TGTGCCAGCAGCGTCACAGATACGCAGTATTTT
.,TRBV4-1,TRBJ1-1,.,CASSRGDTEAFF,TGCGCCAGCAGCCGGGGGGACACTGAAGCTTTCTTT
many,TRBV12-3/TRBV12-4,TRBJ2-2,.,CASSLGALGGGELFF,TGTGCCAGCAGTTTGGGTGCATTAGGGGGTGGGGAGCTGTTTTTT
many,TRBV7-2,TRBJ2-3,.,CASSLGISTDTQYF,TGTGCCAGCAGCTTAGGCATAAGCACAGATACGCAGTATTTT
.,TRBV29-1,TRBJ1-1,.,CSVGKGFTEAFF,TGCAGCGTTGGTAAGGGATTCACTGAAGCTTTCTTT
few,TRBV7-2,TRBJ2-1,TRBD2,CASSLVSGGRAFNEQFF,TGTGCCAGCAGCTTAGTATCTGGCGGGAGGGCCTTCAATGAGCAGTTCTTC
.,TRBV11-2,TRBJ1-3,.,CASSLSGTSGNTIYF,TGTGCCAGCAGCTTGTCCGGGACGTCTGGAAACACCATATATTTT
.,TRBV4-1,TRBJ2-1,TRBD2,CASRGTSGYNEQFF,TGCGCCAGCAGAGGGACTAGCGGATACAATGAGCAGTTCTTC
.,TRBV4-1,TRBJ1-1,.,CASNRRPGRWRSGPEAFF,TGCGCCAGCAACCGAAGACCAGGGAGGTGGCGGTCAGGCCCTGAAGCTTTCTTT
many,TRBV29-1,TRBJ2-7,TRBD2,CSVGTRSPYEQYF,TGCAGCGTAGGGACTAGGTCTCCTTACGAGCAGTACTTC
many,TRBV10-2,TRBJ2-5,TRBD1,CASSGGQAHRETQYF,TGCGCCAGCAGTGGCGGACAGGCACACAGGGAGACCCAGTACTTC
.,TRBV5-1,TRBJ2-7,TRBD1,CASSTGQVYEQYF,TGCGCCAGCAGCACTGGACAGGTATACGAGCAGTACTTC
.,TRBV5-8,TRBJ1-1,.,CASSLTVDTEAFF,TGTGCCAGCAGCTTGACGGTAGACACTGAAGCTTTCTTT
.,TRBV20-1,TRBJ1-2,TRBD1,CSAPTGYHYGYTF,TGCAGTGCTCCGACAGGGTACCACTATGGCTACACCTTC
many,TRBV18,TRBJ2-1,TRBD2,CASSPISGTYNEQFF,TGTGCCAGCTCACCCATTAGCGGGACTTACAATGAGCAGTTCTTC
many,TRBV11-2,TRBJ1-4,.,CASSLNVVNEKLFF,TGTGCCAGCAGCTTAAACGTAGTAAATGAAAAACTGTTTTTT
many,TRBV20-1,TRBJ2-1,.,CSHQRGYNEQFF,TGCAGCCATCAGAGGGGATACAATGAGCAGTTCTTC
once,TRBV7-8,TRBJ1-4,.,CASRERGATNEKLFF,TGTGCCAGCAGGGAACGGGGGGCAACTAATGAAAAACTGTTTTTT
medium-sized,TRBV11-2,TRBJ2-1,TRBD2,CASSPPKLAGGVNEQFF,TGTGCCAGCAGCCCCCCGAAACTAGCGGGAGGGGTCAATGAGCAGTTCTTC
many,TRBV10-1,TRBJ1-2,.,CASSPLKGYGYTF,TGCGCCAGCAGTCCTTTGAAAGGCTATGGCTACACCTTC
.,TRBV5-8,TRBJ1-4,.,CASSRMDWLNEKLFF,TGTGCCAGCAGCCGCATGGATTGGCTCAATGAAAAACTGTTTTTT
.,TRBV30,TRBJ2-5,.,CAWSRQGGETQYF,TGTGCCTGGAGTAGACAGGGAGGAGAGACCCAGTACTTC
many,TRBV10-3,TRBJ2-7,.,CAISESNGVSEQYF,TGTGCCATCAGTGAGTCTAACGGAGTTTCCGAGCAGTACTTC
.,TRBV3-1,TRBJ1-5,.,CASSQTGDSNQPQHF,TGTGCCAGCAGCCAGACGGGCGATAGCAATCAGCCCCAGCATTTT
.,TRBV2,TRBJ2-2,.,CASSEVIGGGELFF,TGTGCCAGCAGTGAAGTAATCGGAGGCGGGGAGCTGTTTTTT
few,TRBV18,TRBJ1-5,.,CASSPLEGGPQHF,TGTGCCAGCTCACCATTGGAGGGGGGGCCCCAGCATTTT
.,TRBV5-1,TRBJ1-1,TRBD1,CASSWTGPNTEAFF,TGCGCCAGCAGCTGGACAGGGCCGAACACTGAAGCTTTCTTT
few,TRBV4-2,TRBJ2-7,.,CASSQDEIAYEQYF,TGTGCCAGCAGCCAAGATGAGATTGCCTACGAGCAGTACTTC
many,TRBV12-3/TRBV12-4,TRBJ2-5,.,CASSGSLRETQYF,TGTGCCAGCAGCGGGAGTCTGAGAGAGACCCAGTACTTC
few,TRBV27,TRBJ2-1,.,CASSQYTNEQFF,TGTGCCAGCAGTCAGTACACGAATGAGCAGTTCTTC
many,TRBV5-4,TRBJ1-1,.,CASSLRGTEAFF,TGTGCCAGCAGCTTGCGGGGAACTGAAGCTTTCTTT
few,TRBV11-2,TRBJ2-7,.,CASSLEWGRTPYEQYF,TGTGCCAGCAGCTTAGAGTGGGGGAGAACCCCCTACGAGCAGTACTTC
.,TRBV20-1,TRBJ2-7,TRBD1,CSARDIGTGSSYEQYF,TGCAGTGCTAGAGATATTGGGACAGGAAGCTCCTACGAGCAGTACTTC
.,TRBV5-4,TRBJ1-1,.,CASSPQGGGDTEAFF,TGTGCCAGCAGCCCGCAGGGTGGGGGAGACACTGAAGCTTTCTTT
many,TRBV20-1,TRBJ2-7,TRBD1,CSATYRGYEQYF,TGCAGTGCAACATACAGGGGCTACGAGCAGTACTTC
few,TRBV7-2,TRBJ2-1,TRBD2,CASSLVGRSGSDEQFF,TGTGCCAGCAGCTTAGTGGGGCGTAGCGGGAGCGATGAGCAGTTCTTC
few,TRBV7-8,TRBJ2-7,.,CASSFDPWGEQYF,TGTGCCAGCAGCTTCGACCCCTGGGGCGAGCAGTACTTC